The rows below give T cell receptor beta chains drawn from one sample of a study of OX40 agonist ivuxolimab in advanced cancers. Clones were read by immunoSEQ multiplex PCR, and TCRdb kept only the in-frame ones, dropping some. The sample includes some 20,000 clones, 70% to 90% of them seen just once. The sequencing used CD4+ or CD8+ T cells sorted from blood, collected in a trial of the OX40 agonist ivuxolimab. Source of these receptors: an adult with an advanced solid tumor such as melanoma, head and neck, liver or kidney cancer. The CDR3 runs from the conserved cysteine through the conserved F or W. Each record gives: J gene, clone size, V gene, D gene, CDR3 protein, CDR3 DNA. D genes are given only for firm matches. Size is omitted from some rows. Given values are once, few, many or a class for expanded clones.

J: TRBJ2-7
size: NA
V: TRBV21-1
D: NA
CDR3: CASSTRTGPDFLEQYF
DNA: TGTGCCAGCAGCACTAGGACAGGGCCCGATTTCCTCGAGCAGTACTTC

J: TRBJ2-2
size: NA
V: TRBV11-3
D: NA
CDR3: CASSSRGPPGELFF
DNA: TGTGCCAGCAGCTCCCGGGGCCCGCCCGGGGAGCTGTTTTTT

J: TRBJ2-1
size: NA
V: TRBV27
D: TRBD2
CDR3: CASRGLATNEQFF
DNA: TGTGCCAGCAGGGGACTAGCCACCAATGAGCAGTTCTTC

J: TRBJ2-3
size: once
V: TRBV29-1
D: TRBD2
CDR3: CSVLSGRAVADTQYF
DNA: TGCAGCGTTCTCAGCGGGAGGGCCGTCGCAGATACGCAGTATTTT

J: TRBJ2-1
size: NA
V: TRBV7-8
D: NA
CDR3: CASSLTGNEQFF
DNA: TGTGCCAGCAGCTTAACCGGAAATGAGCAGTTCTTC

J: TRBJ2-7
size: few
V: TRBV27
D: TRBD1
CDR3: CASSRTGAYEQYF
DNA: TGTGCCAGCAGTAGGACAGGGGCCTACGAGCAGTACTTC

J: TRBJ2-5
size: few
V: TRBV9
D: NA
CDR3: CASSEGGDETQYF
DNA: TGTGCCAGCAGCGAGGGGGGTGATGAGACCCAGTACTTC

J: TRBJ2-5
size: NA
V: TRBV15
D: NA
CDR3: CATSSPGGRNQETQYF
DNA: TGTGCCACCAGCAGCCCCGGGGGGCGGAACCAAGAGACCCAGTACTTC

J: TRBJ1-5
size: NA
V: TRBV19
D: NA
CDR3: CASSYTYQPQHF
DNA: TGTGCCAGTAGTTACACTTATCAGCCCCAGCATTTT

J: TRBJ1-1
size: NA
V: TRBV12-5
D: NA
CDR3: CASGPPGLKHTEAFF
DNA: TGTGCTAGTGGTCCGCCCGGACTGAAACACACTGAAGCTTTCTTT

J: TRBJ1-1
size: NA
V: TRBV7-8
D: TRBD1
CDR3: CASSFLVTAIQGGTEAFF
DNA: TGTGCCAGCAGCTTTCTTGTTACGGCCATACAGGGGGGAACTGAAGCTTTCTTT

J: TRBJ1-2
size: NA
V: TRBV29-1
D: TRBD1
CDR3: CSVDLGAGGLGDGYTF
DNA: TGCAGCGTTGATTTAGGGGCAGGGGGCCTTGGAGATGGCTACACCTTC

J: TRBJ2-7
size: once
V: TRBV28
D: NA
CDR3: CASSLGRAAYYEQYF
DNA: TGTGCCAGCAGTTTGGGTCGAGCGGCCTACTACGAGCAGTACTTC

J: TRBJ2-2
size: NA
V: TRBV5-1
D: TRBD1
CDR3: CASSSGQGGDAGELFF
DNA: TGCGCCAGCAGCTCCGGACAGGGCGGGGATGCCGGGGAGCTGTTTTTT

J: TRBJ2-7
size: NA
V: TRBV2
D: NA
CDR3: CASSETSGEGGPSYEQYF
DNA: TGTGCCAGCAGTGAAACAAGCGGCGAGGGAGGACCATCCTACGAGCAGTACTTC

J: TRBJ2-7
size: NA
V: TRBV4-3
D: NA
CDR3: CASSQERHQTVSYEQYF
DNA: TGCGCCAGCAGCCAAGAACGGCATCAGACAGTCAGCTACGAGCAGTACTTC

J: TRBJ1-4
size: once
V: TRBV5-6
D: TRBD1
CDR3: CASSWGRQGINEKLFF
DNA: TGTGCCAGCAGCTGGGGACGACAGGGGATTAATGAAAAACTGTTTTTT

J: TRBJ2-3
size: NA
V: TRBV4-3
D: NA
CDR3: CASSQDLTARTDTQYF
DNA: TGCGCCAGCAGCCAAGATCTTACAGCTCGCACAGATACGCAGTATTTT

J: TRBJ1-1
size: NA
V: TRBV19
D: NA
CDR3: CASSPQGHTEAFF
DNA: TGTGCCAGTAGTCCCCAGGGGCACACTGAAGCTTTCTTT

J: TRBJ1-1
size: NA
V: TRBV7-8
D: NA
CDR3: CASSLGELEAFF
DNA: TGTGCCAGCAGCTTAGGGGAGCTTGAAGCTTTCTTT

J: TRBJ2-1
size: NA
V: TRBV7-8
D: NA
CDR3: CASSLYDDNEQFF
DNA: TGTGCCAGCAGCTTATATGATGACAATGAGCAGTTCTTC

J: TRBJ1-2
size: NA
V: TRBV28
D: NA
CDR3: CASSLAQGNLNYGYTF
DNA: TGTGCCAGCAGTTTGGCACAGGGTAACCTTAACTATGGCTACACCTTC

J: TRBJ2-7
size: NA
V: TRBV9
D: TRBD2
CDR3: CASSPSGGLDEQYF
DNA: TGTGCCAGCAGCCCGAGCGGGGGTTTGGACGAGCAGTACTTC

J: TRBJ1-1
size: NA
V: TRBV28
D: NA
CDR3: CASSPPDSEAFF
DNA: TGTGCCAGCAGTCCCCCGGACTCAGAAGCTTTCTTT

J: TRBJ2-3
size: NA
V: TRBV6-5
D: NA
CDR3: CASSLGGATDTQYF
DNA: TGTGCCAGCAGTTTAGGGGGGGCCACAGATACGCAGTATTTT

J: TRBJ2-3
size: NA
V: TRBV27
D: TRBD2
CDR3: CASRFRGGPTDTQYF
DNA: TGTGCCAGCCGGTTTCGGGGGGGCCCAACAGATACGCAGTATTTT

J: TRBJ1-6
size: NA
V: TRBV28
D: TRBD1
CDR3: CASSLYGTGGISYNSPLHF
DNA: TGTGCCAGCAGTTTATATGGGACAGGGGGCATTTCCTATAATTCACCCCTCCACTTT

J: TRBJ2-4
size: NA
V: TRBV30
D: TRBD1
CDR3: CAGLTGGIGKNIQYF
DNA: TGTGCCGGCCTGACAGGGGGCATAGGCAAAAACATTCAGTACTTC

J: TRBJ1-5
size: NA
V: TRBV30
D: TRBD1
CDR3: CAWSATGLHNQPQHF
DNA: TGTGCCTGGAGCGCGACAGGGCTACACAATCAGCCCCAGCATTTT